A selection of T cell receptor beta chains follows, all from one sample in a study of neurological immune-mediated disorders. TCRdb re-called the 5' RACE reads through MiXCR, storing one row per CDR3 protein. The table has fewer than 85,000 distinct CDR3 sequences, 5% to 5.5% seen once. The sequenced sample consisted of PBMCs. All receptors derive from a woman aged 25 to 39 with multiple sclerosis. Each CDR3 is given without its conserved first and last residue.

v_call,j_call,cdr3_aa
TRBV5-1,TRBJ2-5,ASTTTSGGARETQY
TRBV15,TRBJ2-7,ATSRDNGDGEQY
TRBV6-5,TRBJ2-1,ASSYRVLSGSYNEQF
TRBV9,TRBJ2-5,ASSGTGGRETQY
TRBV12-3/TRBV12-4,TRBJ1-6,ASSLQGLESPLH
TRBV4-1,TRBJ2-6,ASSAGQAYSGANVLT
TRBV7-2,TRBJ1-6,ASSINNSPLH
TRBV20-1,TRBJ2-2,SARERGTGELF
TRBV5-1,TRBJ2-1,ASRRQDRYNEQF
TRBV15,TRBJ1-1,ATSRYSRGRAEAF
TRBV6-5,TRBJ1-1,ASSYSGGMNTEAF
TRBV5-1,TRBJ2-5,ASRLASTQETQY
TRBV12-3/TRBV12-4,TRBJ2-2,ASRWTLAGAGELF
TRBV20-1,TRBJ2-2,SASTGAGMNTGELF
TRBV30,TRBJ1-1,AWSVRDMPAF
TRBV10-3,TRBJ2-7,AISAVGGPAEQY
TRBV6-2/TRBV6-3,TRBJ1-5,ASSHRTGGGNQPQH